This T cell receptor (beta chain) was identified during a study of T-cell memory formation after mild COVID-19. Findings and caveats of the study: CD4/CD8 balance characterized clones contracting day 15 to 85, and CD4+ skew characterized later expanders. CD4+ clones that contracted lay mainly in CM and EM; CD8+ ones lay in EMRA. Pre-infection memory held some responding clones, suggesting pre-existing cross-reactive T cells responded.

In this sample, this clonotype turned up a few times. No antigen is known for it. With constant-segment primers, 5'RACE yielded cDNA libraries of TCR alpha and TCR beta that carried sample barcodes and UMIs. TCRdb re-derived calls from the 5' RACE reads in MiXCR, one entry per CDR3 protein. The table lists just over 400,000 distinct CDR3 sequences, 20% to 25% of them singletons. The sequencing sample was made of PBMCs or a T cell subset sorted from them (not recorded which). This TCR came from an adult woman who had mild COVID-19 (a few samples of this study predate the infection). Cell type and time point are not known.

The CDR3 DNA reads TGCAGCGTTGACCTTGGACAGGCCAGCACAGATACGCAGTATTTT. Protein sequence: CSVDLGQASTDTQYF. The genes are TRBV29-1 and TRBJ2-3, with 7 bases lining up with TRBD1. CDR3 length: 15 residues. Losses at the gene ends were 3 bases for V and 0 bases for J; bases not matched to a gene: 6. Germline V CDR1 and CDR2: SQVTM, ANQGSEA.